A selection of T cell receptor beta chains follows, all from one sample in a study of shared T cell receptors in the human thymus. This table comes from immunoSEQ multiplex PCR, and its TCRdb copy is limited to in-frame clones, with some not included. The repertoire consists of 500,000 to 850,000 clones, with about 90% occurring once and the leading ten covering 0.0094%. These records were also assigned to another study, of human thymus T cells.

Sequences were obtained from thymocytes. These TCRs come from a boy younger than two with a congenital heart defect. Each CDR3 is given with its conserved first and last residue. A D gene is named only where the DNA matches it firmly. Some rows have no size entry. The others give once, few or many, or a class for an expanded clone.

clone_size	d_call	v_call	cdr3_length	j_call	cdr3_aa	cdr3_nt
NA	TRBD1	TRBV5-1	20	TRBJ1-2	CASSPVWEGQGKGANYGYTF	TGCGCCAGCAGCCCGGTATGGGAAGGACAGGGGAAAGGGGCTAACTATGGCTACACCTTC
NA	NA	TRBV5-6	19	TRBJ2-5	CASSSTSFHYDILEETQYF	TGTGCCAGCAGCTCTACCTCTTTCCATTATGACATTTTGGAAGAGACCCAGTACTTC
NA	TRBD2	TRBV6-6	15	TRBJ2-1	CASRPTSGRAHEQFF	TGTGCCAGCAGGCCTACTAGCGGGAGGGCCCATGAGCAGTTCTTC
NA	NA	TRBV9	17	TRBJ2-3	CASSVEERGLRPDTQYF	TGTGCCAGCAGCGTAGAGGAAAGGGGACTCCGACCAGATACGCAGTATTTT
NA	NA	TRBV28	14	TRBJ1-1	CASSLDRGNTEAFF	TGTGCCAGCAGTTTAGATCGGGGGAACACTGAAGCTTTCTTT
NA	TRBD1	TRBV7-2	18	TRBJ2-5	CASSFWGTGTGEEETQYF	TGTGCCAGCAGCTTTTGGGGGACGGGGACAGGGGAGGAAGAGACCCAGTACTTC
few	TRBD1	TRBV19	20	TRBJ2-6	CASSIRVGGIDRAGANVLTF	TGTGCCAGTAGTATAAGGGTAGGGGGCATCGATCGGGCTGGGGCCAACGTCCTGACTTTC
NA	TRBD1	TRBV6-1	16	TRBJ2-7	CASSEGPGQGAYEQYF	TGTGCCAGCAGTGAAGGACCCGGACAGGGGGCCTACGAGCAGTACTTC
NA	TRBD1	TRBV9	14	TRBJ2-7	CASSAGGNDHEQYF	TGTGCCAGCAGCGCAGGGGGCAACGATCACGAGCAGTACTTC
NA	TRBD1	TRBV28	15	TRBJ1-4	CASNNRGQTNEKLFF	TGTGCCAGCAATAACAGGGGGCAGACTAATGAAAAACTGTTTTTT
once	NA	TRBV5-1	15	TRBJ1-5	CASSLRQCGNQPQHF	TGCGCCAGCAGCCTTCGACAATGCGGCAATCAGCCCCAGCATTTT
NA	NA	TRBV19	13	TRBJ1-2	CASSTDSNYGYTF	TGTGCCAGTAGTACCGACAGTAACTATGGCTACACCTTC
NA	TRBD2	TRBV19	16	TRBJ2-1	CASSPPESGRALEQFF	TGTGCCAGTAGTCCCCCCGAGAGCGGGAGGGCCCTAGAGCAGTTCTTC
NA	TRBD2	TRBV2	15	TRBJ2-5	CASSAGASGWETQYF	TGTGCCAGCAGTGCGGGGGCTAGCGGGTGGGAGACCCAGTACTTC
NA	TRBD2	TRBV28	15	TRBJ2-1	CASSRRTSGRHEQFF	TGTGCCAGCAGTCGCCGGACTAGCGGGAGACATGAGCAGTTCTTC
NA	NA	TRBV4-3	18	TRBJ2-1	CASSQDPPPTTSYNEQFF	TGCGCCAGCAGCCAAGATCCTCCCCCTACTACTAGTTACAATGAGCAGTTCTTC
once	TRBD2	TRBV15	16	TRBJ2-3	CATSRVAGEITDTQYF	TGTGCCACCAGCAGAGTAGCGGGGGAGATCACAGATACGCAGTATTTT
NA	NA	TRBV29-1	14	TRBJ2-7	CSVKAPGQASEQYF	TGCAGCGTTAAGGCCCCCGGCCAGGCCAGCGAGCAGTACTTC
NA	NA	TRBV14	15	TRBJ2-4	CASSQAGFGKNIQYF	TGTGCCAGCAGCCAAGCAGGTTTCGGCAAAAACATTCAGTACTTC
few	TRBD1	TRBV4-3	20	TRBJ1-1	CASSQDKVRHRGPSVTEAFF	TGCGCCAGCAGCCAAGATAAGGTCAGACACAGGGGACCAAGTGTCACTGAAGCTTTCTTT
once	NA	TRBV2	13	TRBJ1-1	CASSDRVNTEAFF	TGTGCCAGCAGTGACAGGGTGAACACTGAAGCTTTCTTT
NA	TRBD1	TRBV4-1	17	TRBJ2-2	CASSPAWDSENTGELFF	TGCGCCAGCAGCCCAGCATGGGACAGCGAGAACACCGGGGAGCTGTTTTTT
NA	NA	TRBV20-1	10	TRBJ2-5	CSVGSETQYF	TGCAGTGTGGGCTCTGAGACCCAGTACTTC
NA	TRBD1	TRBV9	19	TRBJ2-2	CASSGTGGAGKGRSGELFF	TGTGCCAGCAGCGGAACAGGGGGCGCCGGAAAAGGTCGCTCTGGGGAGCTGTTTTTT
NA	TRBD1	TRBV11-2	15	TRBJ2-7	CASSGRTGMTYEQYF	TGTGCCAGCAGCGGTCGGACAGGGATGACCTACGAGCAGTACTTC
NA	TRBD1	TRBV11-2	15	TRBJ2-7	CASSPNRQGPYEQYF	TGTGCCAGCAGCCCAAACCGACAGGGCCCCTACGAGCAGTACTTC
NA	TRBD2	TRBV4-1	19	TRBJ2-1	CASSLIPHGSGGVNNEQFF	TGCGCCAGCAGCCTGATTCCCCACGGAAGCGGGGGGGTAAACAATGAGCAGTTCTTC
NA	TRBD2	TRBV27	16	TRBJ2-3	CASRPLAGSIPDTQYF	TGTGCCAGCAGACCTTTAGCGGGGTCGATCCCAGATACGCAGTATTTT
NA	NA	TRBV5-1	19	TRBJ2-4	CASSLGERESAWAKNIQYF	TGCGCCAGCAGCTTGGGGGAGAGGGAATCGGCCTGGGCCAAAAACATTCAGTACTTC
NA	NA	TRBV5-1	15	TRBJ2-7	CASSSTTGKGYEQYF	TGCGCCAGCAGCTCAACCACAGGGAAAGGCTACGAGCAGTACTTC
NA	TRBD1	TRBV9	17	TRBJ2-6	CASSQGQGNSGANVLTF	TGTGCCAGCAGCCAGGGACAGGGAAACTCTGGGGCCAACGTCCTGACTTTC
NA	TRBD1	TRBV29-1	13	TRBJ2-7	CSVDFQGAGEQYF	TGCAGCGTTGACTTCCAGGGGGCTGGCGAGCAGTACTTC
NA	TRBD2	TRBV6-5	16	TRBJ2-1	CASSYLSSGINNEQFF	TGTGCCAGCAGTTACCTTTCTAGCGGGATCAACAATGAGCAGTTCTTC
NA	NA	TRBV11-1	14	TRBJ2-7	CASSLETPNYEQYF	TGTGCCAGCAGCTTAGAGACACCGAACTACGAGCAGTACTTC
NA	TRBD2	TRBV10-3	20	TRBJ2-7	CAISEFLAGSDREGSHEQYF	TGTGCCATCAGTGAGTTTCTGGCAGGGTCGGACCGGGAGGGGTCCCACGAGCAGTACTTC
NA	NA	TRBV27	15	TRBJ2-1	CASSLRVYSYNEQFF	TGTGCCAGCAGTTTGAGGGTCTACTCCTACAATGAGCAGTTCTTC
NA	NA	TRBV30	15	TRBJ2-7	CAWSVNRVPSYEQYF	TGTGCCTGGAGTGTCAACAGGGTCCCCTCCTACGAGCAGTACTTC
NA	TRBD1	TRBV6-5	12	TRBJ1-2	CASLGQGGGYTF	TGTGCCAGCCTGGGACAGGGGGGGGGCTACACCTTC
NA	TRBD2	TRBV10-2	16	TRBJ2-3	CASRGVASGYTDTQYF	TGCGCCAGCCGGGGGGTGGCTAGCGGGTACACAGATACGCAGTATTTT
NA	TRBD2	TRBV19	15	TRBJ2-7	CATSFPGLAGYEQYF	TGTGCCACCAGTTTCCCCGGACTAGCGGGGTACGAGCAGTACTTC
NA	NA	TRBV7-9	18	TRBJ1-6	CASSLGPVLSSYNSPLHF	TGTGCCAGCAGCTTAGGCCCGGTTCTAAGCTCCTATAATTCACCCCTCCACTTT
few	NA	TRBV21-1	17	TRBJ2-3	CASSLTTSGTSTDTQYF	TGTGCCAGCAGCCTCACAACTAGCGGGACTAGCACAGATACGCAGTATTTT
NA	TRBD1	TRBV2	13	TRBJ1-5	CASSVFGQGGSHF	TGTGCCAGCAGTGTCTTCGGACAGGGAGGCTCGCATTTT
NA	TRBD1	TRBV25-1	15	TRBJ1-1	CASSEWAGGVTEAFF	TGTGCCAGCAGTGAATGGGCAGGGGGAGTAACTGAAGCTTTCTTT
NA	NA	TRBV5-5	19	TRBJ2-7	CASSPLLVLQGRASYEQYF	TGTGCCAGCAGCCCGCTTCTAGTATTACAGGGCCGGGCCAGCTACGAGCAGTACTTC
few	NA	TRBV5-1	15	TRBJ2-7	CASSFPGQPSYEQYF	TGCGCCAGCAGCTTCCCGGGACAACCTTCCTACGAGCAGTACTTC
NA	NA	TRBV28	14	TRBJ1-2	CASSPREYNYGYTF	TGTGCCAGCAGTCCCCGGGAGTACAACTATGGCTACACCTTC
NA	TRBD2	TRBV11-2	18	TRBJ2-2	CASSSGTSGGRNTGELFF	TGTGCCAGCAGCTCGGGGACTAGCGGGGGCCGGAACACCGGGGAGCTGTTTTTT
NA	NA	TRBV6-5	16	TRBJ1-1	CASSYGNRRGNTEAFF	TGTGCCAGCAGTTACGGGAACCGGCGGGGGAACACTGAAGCTTTCTTT
NA	NA	TRBV7-2	17	TRBJ1-5	CASSPKDLTGYNQPQHF	TGTGCCAGCAGCCCAAAAGACCTGACAGGTTACAATCAGCCCCAGCATTTT
NA	NA	TRBV19	15	TRBJ1-4	CASTPVGGANEKLFF	TGTGCCAGTACCCCGGTGGGGGGTGCTAATGAAAAACTGTTTTTT
NA	NA	TRBV28	16	TRBJ2-7	CASSPQSLPGEYEQYF	TGTGCCAGCAGTCCCCAATCATTGCCAGGGGAATACGAGCAGTACTTC
NA	NA	TRBV13	16	TRBJ1-3	CASSPRQLLSGNTIYF	TGTGCCAGCAGCCCCAGACAGCTACTCTCTGGAAACACCATATATTTT